The sequence of this TCR beta chain was determined in a study of blood T cell repertoires in COVID-19. Study background: COVID-19 samples collected from the United States, Italy and Spain covered acute and convalescent phases. Sample material is recorded as cDNA or gDNA derived from T cells, B-cell-depleted T cells, or PBMCs.

Clones were sequenced by immunoSEQ multiplex PCR, and TCRdb holds only the in-frame ones, with some missing. The data contain around 160,000 clones, 89% of them seen just once; the ten biggest clones take up less than 3%. The CDR3 covers 14 residues. The V segment lost 0 bases and the J segment 6 bases; nucleotides outside the gene matches: 3. Looked up from germline, CDR1 is MRHNA and CDR2 is SNTAGT. Sequenced input: peripheral blood. V usage is TRBV6-4 and J usage is TRBJ1-1, with 8 bases lining up with TRBD1. This receptor was taken from a man aged 60 to 75 with acute or convalescent COVID-19. The CDR3 sequence: CASSDSRQGSEAFF. DNA for the CDR3: TGTGCCAGCAGTGACTCGAGACAGGGGTCTGAAGCTTTCTTT.